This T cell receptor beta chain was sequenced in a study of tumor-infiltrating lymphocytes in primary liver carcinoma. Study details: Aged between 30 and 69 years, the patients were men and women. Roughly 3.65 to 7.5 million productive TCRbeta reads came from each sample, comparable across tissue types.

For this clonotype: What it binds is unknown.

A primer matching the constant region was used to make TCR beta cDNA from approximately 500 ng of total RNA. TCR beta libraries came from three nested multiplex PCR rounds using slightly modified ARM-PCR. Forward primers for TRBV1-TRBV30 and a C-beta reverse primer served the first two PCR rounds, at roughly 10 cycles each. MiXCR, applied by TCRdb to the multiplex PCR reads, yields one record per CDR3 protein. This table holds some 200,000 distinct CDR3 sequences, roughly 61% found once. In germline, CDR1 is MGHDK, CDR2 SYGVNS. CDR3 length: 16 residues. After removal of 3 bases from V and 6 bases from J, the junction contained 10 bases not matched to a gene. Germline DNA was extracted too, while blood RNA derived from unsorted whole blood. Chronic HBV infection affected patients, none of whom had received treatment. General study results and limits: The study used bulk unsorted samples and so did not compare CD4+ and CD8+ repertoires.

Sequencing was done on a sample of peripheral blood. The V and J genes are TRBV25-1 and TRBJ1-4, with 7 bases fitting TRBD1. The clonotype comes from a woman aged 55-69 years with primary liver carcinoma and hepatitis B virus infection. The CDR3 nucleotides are TGTGCCAGCAGTGATCCAAGGACAGGAGATTATGAAAAACTGTTTTTT. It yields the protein CASSDPRTGDYEKLFF.